These 6 T cell receptor beta chains originate from one sample sequenced in a study of neurological immune-mediated disorders. TCRdb redid the calling of the 5' RACE reads with MiXCR, one entry per CDR3 protein. In the table there are 42,000 or so distinct CDR3 sequences, 2% to 2.5% of which are singletons. Input material: PBMCs. Receptor source: a man aged 25-40 years with multiple sclerosis.

This clonotype was detected only a few times. This chain uses TRBV18 with TRBJ2-3; D might be TRBD2 (6 bases). V lost 5 bases and J lost 0, with 12 bases in between. CDR3 length: 15 residues. Germline V CDR1 and CDR2: KGHSH, LQKENI. The CDR3 protein is CASSRLVSSTDTQYF. Written as DNA, the CDR3 is TGTGCCAGCTCAAGACTAGTTTCTAGCACAGATACGCAGTATTTT.

With regard to this clonotype: A much larger clone sits a single nucleotide away, making a read error possible. The V and J genes are TRBV20-1 and TRBJ2-7; 8 bases map to TRBD2. With 6 bases clipped from V and 4 bases from J, the junction kept 8 bases outside the gene matches. Germline V gene lookup returns CDR1 DFQATT and CDR2 SNEGSKA (reference sequence). The CDR3 has 13 residues. The CDR3 loop reads CSAPSSGEYEQYF. The CDR3 DNA reads TGCAGTGCCCCAAGTAGCGGGGAATACGAGCAGTACTTC.

This clonotype showed up many times. The J gene is TRBJ2-2, the V gene TRBV7-7, with 7 bases that match TRBD1. With V trimmed by 4 bases and J by 0 bases, 5 bases remained unmatched. Germline CDR1 reads SSHAT; CDR2 reads FNYEAQ (reference sequence). The CDR3 runs to 16 residues. CDR3: CASSSTQGANTGELFF. CDR3 DNA sequence: TGTGCCAGCAGCTCCACGCAGGGGGCGAACACCGGGGAGCTGTTTTTT.

This clonotype was detected only a few times. The chain links TRBV15 to TRBJ2-3, with 8 bases aligning to TRBD1. V trimming: 3 bases; J trimming: 2 bases; junction bases outside the gene matches: 4. This CDR3 is built from 15 residues. Germline CDR1 LNHNV, CDR2 YYDKDF (reference sequence). The CDR3 DNA reads TGTGCCACCAGCAGCACGGGACAGGTCACAGATACGCAGTATTTT. Its translation is CATSSTGQVTDTQYF. Drawing the rest from reference TRBV15 and TRBJ2-3, the complete variable domain is DAMVIQNPRYQVTQFGKPVTLSCSQTLNHNVMYWYQQKSSQAPKLLFHYYDKDFNNEADTPDNFQSRRPNTSFCFLDIRSPGLGDTAMYLCATSSTGQVTDTQYFGPGTRLTVL.

This clonotype was observed at least ten times. The chain uses TRBV7-9 and TRBJ2-5; TRBD1 matches at 8 bases. V shed 4 bases and J 5 bases; nucleotides not matched to a gene: 6. CDR1 is SEHNR and CDR2 is FQNEAQ in the germline V gene (reference sequence). There are 14 residues in the CDR3. CDR3 sequence reads: CASSYMDRVETQYF. The CDR3 DNA follows: TGTGCCAGCAGCTATATGGACAGGGTGGAGACCCAGTACTTC.

This clonotype was recorded at least ten times. The V and J genes are TRBV6-5 and TRBJ2-2; a possible D gene is TRBD1 (5 bases). CDR3 length: 16 residues. Germline V CDR1 and CDR2: MNHEY, SVGAGI. The V end was cut by 6 bases, the J end by 0 bases, with 14 bases between. CDR3 nucleotide sequence: TGTGCCAGCAGAAGGAAGGGCAGGGCGAACACCGGGGAGCTGTTTTTT. Its protein is CASRRKGRANTGELFF.